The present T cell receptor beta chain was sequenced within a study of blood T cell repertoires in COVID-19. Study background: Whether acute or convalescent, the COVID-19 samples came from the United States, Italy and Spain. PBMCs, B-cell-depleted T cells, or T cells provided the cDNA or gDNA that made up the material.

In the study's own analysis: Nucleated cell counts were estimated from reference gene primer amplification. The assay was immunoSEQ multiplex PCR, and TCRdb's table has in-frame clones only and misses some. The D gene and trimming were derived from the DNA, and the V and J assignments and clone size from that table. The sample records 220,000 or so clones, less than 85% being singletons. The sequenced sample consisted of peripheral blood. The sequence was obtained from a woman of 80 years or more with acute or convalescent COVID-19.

CDR3 nucleotide sequence: TGTGCCAGCAGCCTCAACAGGGGGAAAAGCTCCTACAATGAGCAGTTCTTC. Translated, it gives CASSLNRGKSSYNEQFF. The rearrangement uses TRBV9 and TRBJ2-1, with 8 bases identical to TRBD1. The CDR3 loop spans 17 amino acids. Germline assignment: CDR1 SGDLS and CDR2 YYNGEE. Trimming took 4 bases from V and 0 from J; bases not matched to a gene: 9.